The source of this T cell receptor (beta chain) is a study of radiation and T cells in renal cell carcinoma. Generated by immunoSEQ multiplex PCR, the TCRdb table keeps only in-frame clones and is missing some. Among over 90,000 clones listed, 75% to 85% were seen once. Indicated time point: blood 4 weeks post-SBRT, at nephrectomy. As to treatment: 15 Gy SBRT to primary tumor, nephrectomy 4 weeks later. This clone was seen a few times. The CDR3 extends over 14 amino acids. J lost 1 base, V lost 6 bases, and 4 bases had no gene match. The V gene's germline CDR1 is MDHEN and CDR2 SYDVKM. The sequencing used blood, collected from a patient whose treatment included radiotherapy and nephrectomy. V is TRBV28 and J is TRBJ1-1; 8 positions agree with TRBD1. This clonotype was sampled from a man in his sixties with renal cell carcinoma. CDR3 sequence reads: CASRWGQANTEAFF. The CDR3 coding sequence is TGTGCCAGCAGGTGGGGACAGGCGAACACTGAAGCTTTCTTT.